This entry lists 15 T cell receptor beta chains sequenced from one sample in a study of blood T cell repertoires in COVID-19. Here immunoSEQ multiplex PCR was the method, and the copy in TCRdb shows in-frame clones only, minus some. The top ten hold about an eighth of the sample, which has under 300,000 clones, around 86% seen once. The material sequenced was peripheral blood. All receptors derive from a human donor in a cohort sampled during active COVID-19.

The V and J genes are TRBV5-1 and TRBJ2-1; D is possibly TRBD1 (6 bases). Trimming took off 4 bases at V and 10 bases at J, with 15 bases between the two ends. This CDR3 contains 13 residues. The germline gives CDR1 SGHRS, CDR2 YFSETQ. CDR3 amino acids: CASSEDWGQEQFF. CDR3 coding DNA: TGCGCCAGCAGCGAGGACTGGGGGCAAGAGCAGTTCTTC.

The chain is built from TRBV9 and TRBJ2-7; D not resolved. Germline-derived CDR1 and CDR2 are SGDLS and YYNGEE. The ends were cut back, 3 bases at V and 3 bases at J, with 10 bases in the middle. This CDR3 region has 13 residues. Here the CDR3 DNA reads TGTGCCAGCAGCGCCCAATCGGGCTACGAGCAGTACTTC. Its translation is CASSAQSGYEQYF.

The chain recombines TRBV13 with TRBJ2-3, with a tentative D call TRBD2 (6 bases). Germline values: CDR1 PRHDT, CDR2 FYEKMQ (reference sequence). V was trimmed by 0 bases and J by 8 bases, leaving 12 bases between them. CDR3 length: 14 residues. The CDR3 DNA follows: TGTGCCAGCAGCTTAGGGGCGGGGCGGCGTACGCAGTATTTT. Translation: CASSLGAGRRTQYF.

The genes are TRBV6-2 or TRBV6-3 and TRBJ1-1, with D perhaps matching TRBD1 (5 bases). Germline loops: CDR1 MNHEY, CDR2 SVGEGT. Trimming stripped 5 bases from V and 0 bases from J, with 19 bases between. CDR3 length: 17 amino acids. The CDR3 sequence is CASSPPPHRWMNTEAFF. The CDR3 DNA is TGTGCCAGCAGTCCACCCCCCCACAGGTGGATGAACACTGAAGCTTTCTTT.

The chain is built from TRBV19 and TRBJ1-1; a possible D gene is TRBD1 (6 bases). There are 14 residues in the CDR3. Trimming pared 3 bases from V and 8 bases from J, leaving 16 bases between. The germline V gene has CDR1 LNHDA and CDR2 SQIVND (reference sequence). The DNA of the CDR3 is TGTGCCAGTAGTATTTCGGGGGGCGTAGGCGAAGCTTTCTTT. Amino acid sequence: CASSISGGVGEAFF.

The chain recombines TRBV5-1 with TRBJ2-1, with 14 bases identical to TRBD2. Germline lookup yields CDR1 SGHRS and CDR2 YFSETQ. The CDR3 consists of 16 residues. V gave up 0 bases and J gave up 7 bases; unmatched junction bases: 3. The CDR3 bases are TGCGCCAGCAGCTTGGGACTAGCGGGAGGGTCAAATGAGCAGTTCTTC. Translated, it gives CASSLGLAGGSNEQFF.

The chain combines TRBV7-9 with TRBJ2-1; D not certain. This CDR3 has 14 residues. Germline CDR1 is SEHNR and CDR2 is FQNEAQ (reference sequence). Trimming stripped 1 base from V and 7 bases from J, with 11 bases between. This CDR3 is CASSLVSRGNEQFF. The CDR3 region has the DNA TGTGCCAGCAGCTTAGTATCTCGAGGTAATGAGCAGTTCTTC.

This chain uses TRBV15 with TRBJ1-2; TRBD1 matches 8 bases. From germline, CDR1 is LNHNV and CDR2 YYDKDF (reference sequence). CDR3 size: 13 residues. Trimming at V came to 7 bases and at J to 7 bases, leaving 8 bases not matched to a gene. CDR3 bases: TGTGCCACCACCCTGGACAGGGTGACTGGCTACACCTTC. Translating it yields CATTLDRVTGYTF.

This clone has only one observation. V usage is TRBV10-3 and J usage is TRBJ1-2; D is unresolved. The CDR3 sequence is 13 residues long. Deletions cut 4 bases from V and 4 bases from J, with 10 bases between. CDR1 and CDR2 (germline): ENHRY, SYGVKD. This CDR3 reads CAISGRVLYGYTF. CDR3 nucleotide sequence: TGTGCCATCAGTGGGCGGGTCCTCTATGGCTACACCTTC.

The table lists this clone with a count of one. The chain joins TRBV2 to TRBJ2-1, with D possibly being TRBD1 (5 bases). V was clipped by 3 bases and J by 8 bases, with 8 bases between them. Per germline, CDR1 SNHLY and CDR2 FYNNEI. This CDR3 contains 12 residues. The CDR3 DNA reads as TGTGCCAGCAGTGAGGGCAGGGATGAGCAGTTCTTC. The encoded protein is CASSEGRDEQFF.

The rearrangement links TRBV3-1 (or the pseudogene TRBV3-2) to TRBJ2-7; D is perhaps TRBD2 (7 bases). V lost 0 bases, J lost 7 bases, and 19 bases lay in between. This CDR3 region has 16 residues. Germline assignment: CDR1 LGHDT and CDR2 YNNKEL (reference sequence). This CDR3 reads CASSQDGTGGAREQYF. Here the CDR3 DNA reads TGTGCCAGCAGCCAAGATGGAACGGGGGGCGCGAGGGAGCAGTACTTC.

The CDR3, as DNA: TGTGCCAGCAGTCTGTCGCAGGGTAGGGCAGAAGCTTTCTTT. Its protein is CASSLSQGRAEAFF. The V call is TRBV2, the J call TRBJ1-1; D possibly corresponds to TRBD1 (5 bases). Germline V gene data show CDR1 as SNHLY and CDR2 as FYNNEI. V was pared by 5 bases and J by 8 bases, with 18 bases between. The CDR3 is 14 amino acids.

This chain joins TRBV6-2 or TRBV6-3 and TRBJ1-5, with 9 bases fitting TRBD1. With 6 bases clipped from V and 9 bases from J, the junction kept 18 bases outside the gene matches. Germline CDR1 MNHEY, CDR2 SVGEGT. The CDR3 has 17 residues. This chain's CDR3 is CASSLRGQGADTRPQHF. The CDR3 DNA is TGTGCCAGCAGCCTGCGGGGACAGGGAGCGGACACAAGGCCCCAGCATTTT.

J is TRBJ2-5 and V is TRBV18, with TRBD1 matching 7 bases. V was pared by 3 bases and J by 5 bases, with 9 bases of the junction left unmatched. Germline-derived CDR1 and CDR2 are KGHSH and LQKENI. There are 15 residues in the CDR3. The CDR3, as DNA: TGTGCCAGCTCACCTCAGCAGGGGGTCGAGGAGACCCAGTACTTC. Amino acid sequence: CASSPQQGVEETQYF. Drawing the rest from reference TRBV18 and TRBJ2-5, the complete variable domain is NAGVMQNPRHLVRRRGQEARLRCSPMKGHSHVYWYRQLPEEGLKFMVYLQKENIIDESGMPKERFSAEFPKEGPSILRIQQVVRGDSAAYFCASSPQQGVEETQYFGPGTRLLVL.

The chain uses TRBV2 and TRBJ1-3; the D is unclear. V lost 4 bases, J lost 0 bases, and 7 bases lay in between. The CDR3 runs to 14 residues. Per the germline V gene, CDR1 is SNHLY and CDR2 is FYNNEI. This chain's CDR3 is CASSVGSSGNTIYF. CDR3 in DNA: TGTGCCAGCAGTGTAGGGAGCTCTGGAAACACCATATATTTT.